A single sample is the source of the 21 T cell receptor beta chains below, sequenced in a study of control samples from healthy donors and cancer patients. The repertoire was sequenced with immunoSEQ multiplex PCR; TCRdb's copy has only in-frame clones and lacks some. The sample yields 65,000 to 95,000 clones, roughly 86% seen once. Sequenced material: blood. Receptor source: a man aged 50-59 years in good health.

V usage is TRBV4-1 and J usage is TRBJ1-4; 10 nucleotides align to TRBD1. The CDR3 runs to 16 residues. With 6 bases clipped from V and 6 bases from J, the junction kept 10 bases outside the gene matches. CDR1 is MGHRA and CDR2 is YSYEKL in the germline V gene. CDR3 sequence (DNA): TGCGCCAGCAGTCTGAATTCCGGGACAGGGGATGAAAAACTGTTTTTT. This gives the protein CASSLNSGTGDEKLFF.

The gene calls are TRBV7-2 and TRBJ2-5, with D perhaps TRBD1 (5 bases). The V end was cut by 1 base, the J end by 3 bases, with 12 bases between. The CDR3 loop spans 15 amino acids. Germline CDR1 is SGHTA and CDR2 is FQGNSA. The CDR3 spells CASSLGPGQKETQYF. CDR3 bases: TGTGCCAGCAGCTTAGGGCCAGGGCAGAAAGAGACCCAGTACTTC.

V and J are TRBV3-1 (or the pseudogene TRBV3-2) and TRBJ1-1; 8 nucleotides match TRBD1. Per germline, CDR1 LGHDT and CDR2 YNNKEL (reference sequence). This CDR3 has 13 amino acids. The V gene end was trimmed by 1 base and the J gene end by 8 bases; junction bases not matched to a gene: 3. This CDR3 is CASSQAGGREAFF. The DNA for the CDR3 is TGTGCCAGCAGCCAAGCAGGGGGCCGGGAAGCTTTCTTT.

V is TRBV4-1 and J is TRBJ1-5, with no clear D. The ends were cut back, 0 bases at V and 7 bases at J, with 4 bases in the middle. Germline V gene data show CDR1 as MGHRA and CDR2 as YSYEKL. The CDR3 is 12 amino acids. CDR3 DNA sequence: TGCGCCAGCAGCCAAGATGAGCAGCCCCAGCATTTT. Amino acid sequence: CASSQDEQPQHF.

The chain couples TRBV4-3 to TRBJ2-6; D call uncertain. Germline V gene data show CDR1 as LGHNA and CDR2 as YSLEER. Trimming took 5 bases from V and 3 from J, leaving 8 bases between them. This CDR3 is 14 amino acids long. The CDR3 reads CASSFDGGANVLTF. The CDR3 DNA reads TGCGCCAGCAGCTTCGACGGTGGGGCCAACGTCCTGACTTTC.

The chain employs TRBV15 and TRBJ2-7, with TRBD2 identical over 14 bases. The CDR3 consists of 14 residues. CDR1 is LNHNV, CDR2 YYDKDF, per germline (reference sequence). Trimming took 6 bases from V and 7 from J; bases not matched to a gene: 5. CDR3 nucleotide sequence: TGTGCCACCAGGGGACTAGCGGGGGCCCTGGAGCAGTACGTC. Protein sequence: CATRGLAGALEQYV.

V gene TRBV6-4 combines with J gene TRBJ2-2; 8 bases are a match to TRBD2. CDR1 and CDR2 (germline): MRHNA, SNTAGT. V shed 2 bases, J shed 4 bases, and the junction held 0 bases outside the gene matches. CDR3 length: 14 amino acids. The CDR3 DNA is TGTGCCAGCAGTGACAGCGGGAGCACCGGGGAGCTGTTTTTT. Its protein product is CASSDSGSTGELFF.

The chain links TRBV11-2 to TRBJ1-2; D not certain. CDR3 size: 13 residues. Trimming removed 4 bases at V and 2 bases at J, with 8 bases between. CDR1 and CDR2 (germline): SGHAT, FQNNGV. The CDR3 loop reads CASSSGMNYGYTF. CDR3 sequence (DNA): TGTGCCAGCAGCTCCGGGATGAACTATGGCTACACCTTC. Supplemented by reference TRBV11-2 and TRBJ1-2, the full variable domain reads EAGVAQSPRYKIIEKRQSVAFWCNPISGHATLYWYQQILGQGPKLLIQFQNNGVVDDSQLPKDRFSAERLKGVDSTLKIQPAKLEDSAVYLCASSSGMNYGYTFGSGTRLTVV.

The genes are TRBV5-4 and TRBJ2-5; the D gene is possibly TRBD1 (6 bases). Germline assignment: CDR1 SGHNT and CDR2 YYREEE (reference sequence). Trimming stripped 4 bases from V and 4 bases from J, with 14 bases between. The CDR3 totals 14 residues. Here the CDR3 reads CASSTQGGSETQYF. The CDR3 DNA follows: TGTGCCAGCAGCACGCAAGGGGGATCAGAGACCCAGTACTTC. Together with reference TRBV5-4 and TRBJ2-5, the CDR3 gives the full variable domain: ETGVTQSPTHLIKTRGQQVTLRCSSQSGHNTVSWYQQALGQGPQFIFQYYREEENGRGNFPPRFSGLQFPNYSSELNVNALELDDSALYLCASSTQGGSETQYFGPGTRLLVL.

In DNA form, the CDR3 reads TGCAGCGCCGAGAGGCGGGAACGCAATGAGCAGTTCTTC. It is translated as CSAERRERNEQFF. The J gene is TRBJ2-1, the V gene TRBV29-1, with D possibly being TRBD2 (6 bases). Germline values: CDR1 SQVTM, CDR2 ANQGSEA. The CDR3 has 13 residues. V lost 7 bases to trimming and J lost 6 bases, with 16 bases between them.

This chain links TRBV7-2 with TRBJ2-5; D gene uncertain. The CDR3 contains 12 residues. Deletions cut 3 bases from V and 1 base from J, with 3 bases between. Germline V gene data show CDR1 as SGHTA and CDR2 as FQGNSA. CDR3 DNA: TGTGCCAGCAGCTTTGGCCAAGAGACCCAGTACTTC. Its protein product is CASSFGQETQYF.

The J gene is TRBJ1-1, the V gene TRBV15, with 7 bases fitting TRBD1. The CDR3 contains 15 residues. Germline CDR1 is LNHNV and CDR2 is YYDKDF (reference sequence). The V segment lost 3 bases and the J segment 3 bases; nucleotides outside the gene matches: 7. CDR3 coding DNA: TGTGCCACCAGCAGTTACAGGGGTATTGACACTGAAGCTTTCTTT. Residues: CATSSYRGIDTEAFF. Variable domain in full (rest from reference TRBV15 and TRBJ1-1): DAMVIQNPRYQVTQFGKPVTLSCSQTLNHNVMYWYQQKSSQAPKLLFHYYDKDFNNEADTPDNFQSRRPNTSFCFLDIRSPGLGDTAMYLCATSSYRGIDTEAFFGQGTRLTVV.

The chain uses TRBV29-1 and TRBJ2-5, with D possibly matching TRBD2 (5 bases). V lost 4 bases to trimming and J lost 5 bases, with 17 bases between them. The V gene's germline CDR1 is SQVTM and CDR2 ANQGSEA. The CDR3 runs 14 residues. This CDR3 reads CSVAWQEAWETQYF. The CDR3 region has the DNA TGCAGCGTTGCGTGGCAGGAGGCATGGGAGACCCAGTACTTC.

The rearrangement uses TRBV5-5 and TRBJ2-3, with D tentatively TRBD2 (5 bases). Trimming pared 0 bases from V and 5 bases from J, leaving 10 bases between. This CDR3 is 14 amino acids long. Germline CDR1 reads SGHKS; CDR2 reads YYEKEE (reference sequence). CDR3 protein: CASSLEREQDTQYF. CDR3 in DNA: TGTGCCAGCAGCTTGGAAAGGGAGCAAGATACGCAGTATTTT.

This clone was detected once. V usage is TRBV27 and J usage is TRBJ2-5, with D perhaps TRBD1 (6 bases). V was clipped by 6 bases and J by 2 bases, with 7 bases between them. The CDR3 length is 12 residues. Germline V gene sequence: CDR1 MNHEY, CDR2 SMNVEV (reference sequence). This CDR3 reads CASRTGQETQYF. CDR3 bases: TGTGCCAGCAGAACAGGGCAAGAGACCCAGTACTTC.

The rearrangement links TRBV30 to TRBJ1-3; weak D call: TRBD1 (5 bases). CDR3 length equals 14 residues. The V end was cut by 2 bases, the J end by 2 bases, with 10 bases between. Germline V gene sequence: CDR1 GTSNPN, CDR2 SVGIG (reference sequence). The CDR3 loop reads CAWSPGTTGNTIYF. In DNA form, the CDR3 reads TGTGCCTGGAGTCCCGGGACGACTGGAAACACCATATATTTT.

In the case of this clone: Other DNA sequences in this sample translate to the same CDR3. V is TRBV6-5 and J is TRBJ1-2; D gene ambiguous. Per germline, CDR1 MNHEY and CDR2 SVGAGI. This CDR3 has 12 amino acids. V gave up 2 bases and J gave up 8 bases, with 9 bases separating them. CDR3 loop: CASSYVGGGYTF. The CDR3 DNA reads as TGTGCCAGCAGTTACGTGGGCGGCGGCTACACCTTC.

This clone has more than one count but fewer than ten. CDR3 sequence reads: CAISEGRTIPREAFF. CDR3 bases: TGTGCCATCAGTGAGGGTCGGACTATTCCCCGGGAAGCTTTCTTT. This chain connects TRBV10-3 to TRBJ1-1; no clear D gene. CDR3 length: 15 amino acids. V lost 2 bases, J lost 8 bases, and 18 bases lay in between. Germline V gives CDR1 ENHRY, CDR2 SYGVKD.

The rearrangement joins TRBV30 to TRBJ2-1; 9 nucleotides match TRBD1. This CDR3 is 11 amino acids long. Germline V gene sequence: CDR1 GTSNPN, CDR2 SVGIG (reference sequence). Losses at the gene ends were 3 bases for V and 13 bases for J; bases not matched to a gene: 4. The CDR3 sequence: CAWRDRGVQFF. CDR3 in DNA: TGTGCCTGGAGAGACAGGGGGGTACAGTTCTTC.

The V gene is TRBV15, the J gene TRBJ1-1; no clear D. This CDR3 is built from 11 residues. In germline, CDR1 is LNHNV, CDR2 YYDKDF (reference sequence). V was shortened by 8 bases and J by 11 bases, with 15 bases between the two germline ends. Here the CDR3 DNA reads TGTGCCACCGAGGTCCGAGGGATTGCTTTCTTT. Amino acid sequence: CATEVRGIAFF.

V gene TRBV18 combines with J gene TRBJ2-5; D is unclear. Germline-derived CDR1 and CDR2 are KGHSH and LQKENI. Trimming cost V 6 bases and J 0 bases, with 8 bases left between them. This CDR3 is built from 13 residues. CDR3 bases: TGTGCCAGCTCCCCGACGTACCAAGAGACCCAGTACTTC. It is translated as CASSPTYQETQYF.